The 16 T cell receptor beta chains below come from one sample, sequenced in a study of cytomegalovirus exposure and HLA in healthy donors. PCR primers comprised 60 Vbeta and 13 Jbeta primers. Libraries were prepared by immunoSEQ multiplex PCR; TCRdb keeps only in-frame clonotypes and omits some of them. This sample has 150,000 to 200,000 clones, with approximately 83% found just once. Sequencing was performed on PBMCs. The receptor source for this set is a male donor in good health and CMV-seronegative.

The chain is built from TRBV7-2 and TRBJ2-7; no reliable D call. The CDR3 spans 12 residues. Germline V gives CDR1 SGHTA, CDR2 FQGNSA. V lost 3 bases and J lost 4, with 7 bases in between. Written as DNA, the CDR3 is TGTGCCAGCAGCTTCCTCGGGTACGAGCAGTACTTC. Translating gives CASSFLGYEQYF.

The gene calls are TRBV7-3 and TRBJ2-1; 7 bases agree with TRBD2. The junction had 6 bases not matched to a gene; V was cut back by 1 base and J by 0 bases. CDR3 length: 17 amino acids. Germline V gene lookup returns CDR1 SGHTA and CDR2 FQGTGA. The CDR3 is CASSLRSRTSSYNEQFF. The CDR3 region has the DNA TGTGCCAGCAGCTTAAGATCCCGGACTAGCTCCTACAATGAGCAGTTCTTC.

The rearrangement joins TRBV27 to TRBJ2-2; 9 bases fit TRBD2. The V segment lost 7 bases and the J segment 5 bases; nucleotides outside the gene matches: 11. Germline V gene lookup returns CDR1 MNHEY and CDR2 SMNVEV (reference sequence). The CDR3 is 16 residues long. The CDR3 coding sequence is TGTGCCAGCACCAAGGTAGCGGGGGTCGGTACCGGGGAGCTGTTTTTT. Protein sequence: CASTKVAGVGTGELFF.

This chain connects TRBV28 to TRBJ1-5, with TRBD1 matching 8 bases. Germline values: CDR1 MDHEN, CDR2 SYDVKM. Losses at the gene ends were 5 bases for V and 2 bases for J; bases not matched to a gene: 8. This CDR3 has 16 residues. The DNA for the CDR3 is TGTGCCAGCAGTGACCCAGGGGGCAAGGGCAATCAGCCCCAGCATTTT. This translates into CASSDPGGKGNQPQHF. The whole variable domain, remainder taken from reference TRBV28 and TRBJ1-5, is DVKVTQSSRYLVKRTGEKVFLECVQDMDHENMFWYRQDPGLGLRLIYFSYDVKMKEKGDIPEGYSVSREKKERFSLILESASTNQTSMYLCASSDPGGKGNQPQHFGDGTRLSIL.

Here the CDR3 DNA reads TGTGCCAGCAGTTATTGGGGGGGAAAAGAGACCCAGTACTTC. This gives the protein CASSYWGGKETQYF. The chain recombines TRBV6-5 with TRBJ2-5; 7 bases fit TRBD2. This CDR3 spans 14 amino acids. CDR1 and CDR2 from the germline V gene are MNHEY and SVGAGI. The V gene end was trimmed by 3 bases and the J gene end by 3 bases; junction bases not matched to a gene: 4.

V usage is TRBV6-6 and J usage is TRBJ2-5; TRBD2 agrees at 7 bases. With 2 bases clipped from V and 1 base from J, the junction kept 1 base outside the gene matches. In germline, CDR1 is MNHNY, CDR2 SVGAGI (reference sequence). The CDR3 has 14 amino acids. The CDR3 sequence: CASSYLAVQETQYF. In nucleotides, the CDR3 is TGTGCCAGCAGTTACCTAGCGGTCCAAGAGACCCAGTACTTC.

This chain joins TRBV5-8 and TRBJ2-5; 14 bases agree with TRBD2. V trimming: 0 bases; J trimming: 4 bases; junction bases outside the gene matches: 5. The CDR3 loop spans 17 amino acids. Germline CDR1 reads SGHTS; CDR2 reads YDEGEE. The DNA of the CDR3 is TGTGCCAGCAGCTTGGGACTAGCGGGAGGGCCGGGAGAGACCCAGTACTTC. It yields the protein CASSLGLAGGPGETQYF.

This rearrangement joins TRBV7-9 to TRBJ1-1; D might be TRBD1 (6 bases). V was pared by 5 bases and J by 1 base, with 14 bases between. The CDR3 contains 15 residues. Germline values: CDR1 SEHNR, CDR2 FQNEAQ (reference sequence). The CDR3 coding sequence is TGTGCCAGCAGCCCCCATGGACAGAGGAACACTGAAGCTTTCTTT. This translates into CASSPHGQRNTEAFF.

The V gene is TRBV27, the J gene TRBJ2-1, with 15 positions matching TRBD2. The CDR3 consists of 15 residues. CDR1 MNHEY and CDR2 SMNVEV come from the germline V gene (reference sequence). Losses at the gene ends were 6 bases for V and 7 bases for J; bases not matched to a gene: 4. CDR3 sequence reads: CASRPGTSGRNEQFF. In DNA form, the CDR3 reads TGTGCCAGCAGACCCGGGACTAGCGGGAGGAATGAGCAGTTCTTC.

V and J are TRBV29-1 and TRBJ1-1; D remains ambiguous. Germline loops: CDR1 SQVTM, CDR2 ANQGSEA. Trimming removed 6 bases from V and 0 bases from J, with 8 bases in between. CDR3 length: 12 amino acids. CDR3 in amino acids: CSVGRVNTEAFF. The CDR3 bases are TGCAGCGTCGGCCGGGTGAACACTGAAGCTTTCTTT.

The chain has TRBV4-3 and TRBJ2-5; 10 nucleotides match TRBD2. Germline V gene lookup returns CDR1 LGHNA and CDR2 YSLEER. The CDR3 loop spans 18 amino acids. After removal of 0 bases from V and 5 bases from J, the junction contained 12 bases not matched to a gene. DNA for the CDR3: TGCGCCAGCAGCCAAGAGGGCGCTAGCGGGAGTAGGGGGGAGACCCAGTACTTC. It yields the protein CASSQEGASGSRGETQYF.

This clone was seen just once. CDR3 protein: CASSVGQGLNTEAFF. The CDR3 coding sequence is TGTGCCAGCAGCGTGGGACAGGGGCTCAACACTGAAGCTTTCTTT. The V call is TRBV9, the J call TRBJ1-1; 10 nucleotides line up with TRBD1. Trimming removed 2 bases from V and 2 bases from J; junction bases left unmatched: 3. The CDR3 is 15 residues long. Germline CDR1 is SGDLS and CDR2 is YYNGEE.

This clone was seen a handful of times. The CDR3 spells CATSSVQGAPDTQYF. For the CDR3, the DNA is TGTGCCACCAGCAGTGTACAGGGGGCCCCAGATACGCAGTATTTT. The V gene is TRBV15, the J gene TRBJ2-3, with 9 positions matching TRBD1. The CDR3 spans 15 residues. The germline V gene has CDR1 LNHNV and CDR2 YYDKDF (reference sequence). Trimming removed 3 bases from V and 4 bases from J; junction bases left unmatched: 5. The whole variable domain, remainder taken from reference TRBV15 and TRBJ2-3, is DAMVIQNPRYQVTQFGKPVTLSCSQTLNHNVMYWYQQKSSQAPKLLFHYYDKDFNNEADTPDNFQSRRPNTSFCFLDIRSPGLGDTAMYLCATSSVQGAPDTQYFGPGTRLTVL.

This clone was recorded only once. This rearrangement joins TRBV4-1 to TRBJ1-2; D is undetermined. The V end lost 0 bases, the J end lost 6 bases, and 17 bases lay between the germline ends. The germline gives CDR1 MGHRA, CDR2 YSYEKL. CDR3 length equals 16 residues. CDR3 sequence (DNA): TGCGCCAGCAGCCAAGATCGTAGGCAGGTTCAGGATGGCTACACCTTC. Protein sequence: CASSQDRRQVQDGYTF.

In its sample, this clone was seen once. The rearrangement uses TRBV14 and TRBJ2-1; perhaps TRBD2 as D (6 bases). V lost 4 bases, J lost 2 bases, and 18 bases lay in between. Germline V CDR1 and CDR2: SGHDN, FVKESK. CDR3 length: 17 residues. The CDR3 protein is CASSPLAGRGAYNEQFF. The CDR3 region has the DNA TGTGCCAGCAGCCCTCTCGCGGGGCGGGGAGCCTACAATGAGCAGTTCTTC.

The chain couples TRBV11-2 to TRBJ2-7; 10 bases agree with TRBD1. Germline V gene lookup returns CDR1 SGHAT and CDR2 FQNNGV. V was clipped by 4 bases and J by 4 bases; unmatched bases: 10. CDR3 length equals 16 residues. CDR3: CASSSIRDRGFYEQYF. DNA for the CDR3: TGTGCCAGCAGCTCGATCCGGGACAGGGGTTTTTACGAGCAGTACTTC.